This TCR beta chain is from a study of beta chain features in type 1 diabetes. CD4+ naive, central memory, regulatory and stem cell-like memory cells were sorted via CD45RO/CCR7/CD25/CD127/CD95/CD27. V lost 3 bases to trimming and J lost 3 bases, with 11 bases between them. This CDR3 region has 14 residues. Per the germline V gene, CDR1 is SGHTA and CDR2 is FQGTGA. General observations from the study: Amplification by PCR could prefer shorter templates, with the same effect in patients and controls. When VDJ junctions were examined, type 1 diabetes patients showed fewer insertions and more deletions.

Regarding this clone: No antigen is known for it.

Isolated RNA was reverse transcribed in full, so expressed TCRB transcripts were sequenced. The data were produced by immunoSEQ multiplex PCR, yet TCRdb's version contains in-frame clones alone and is incomplete. The repertoire has about 930,000 clones, roughly 15% of them found once; the top ten carry around 0.02%. This receptor was identified in a woman between 18 and 30 years old in good health. The specimen was naive CD4+ T cells from blood. The rearrangement links TRBV7-3 to TRBJ2-5, with a tentative D call TRBD2 (6 bases). The CDR3 sequence is CASSLNSGKETQYF. The DNA of the CDR3 is TGTGCCAGCAGCTTGAATAGCGGAAAAGAGACCCAGTACTTC.